These 3 T cell receptor beta chains originate from one sample sequenced in a study of shared clonotypes between healthy human individuals. Assay: immunoSEQ multiplex PCR; the TCRdb copy retains only in-frame clones and omits some. The data contain about 2.2 million clones, roughly 91% of them singletons. Selected positively for CCR7 and CD45RO-negative, naive CD8 cells excluded terminally differentiated effector memory CD45RA+ cells. Sequenced material: naive CD8+ T cells from PBMCs. The source is a man between 18 and 35 years old in good health. Some clones in this sample may be carry-over from other donors' samples.

This sequence joins TRBV25-1 and TRBJ1-1; a possible D gene is TRBD1 (6 bases). Trimming removed 3 bases from V and 0 bases from J, with 11 bases in between. The CDR3 has 15 amino acids. Germline V gene sequence: CDR1 MGHDK, CDR2 SYGVNS. CDR3 region: CASSDSQGMNTEAFF. In nucleotides, the CDR3 is TGTGCCAGCAGTGATTCTCAGGGGATGAACACTGAAGCTTTCTTT.

In its sample, this clone was seen once. This chain links TRBV11-2 with TRBJ2-1; the D call may be TRBD1 or TRBD2 (5 bases each). The germline V gene has CDR1 SGHAT and CDR2 FQNNGV. This CDR3 region has 14 residues. Deletions cut 4 bases from V and 9 bases from J, with 16 bases between. Here the CDR3 reads CASSWGPAHSEQFF. CDR3 DNA sequence: TGTGCCAGCAGCTGGGGACCCGCTCACAGTGAGCAGTTCTTC.

This chain uses TRBV7-6 with TRBJ2-3; tentatively, D is TRBD1 (5 bases). The CDR3 is 16 amino acids. Per germline, CDR1 SGHVS and CDR2 FNYEAQ. The V end lost 1 base, the J end lost 4 bases, and 15 bases lay between the germline ends. CDR3 DNA sequence: TGTGCCAGCAGCTTAGTAGGTCTAGGGGTTTCAGATACGCAGTATTTT. This gives the protein CASSLVGLGVSDTQYF.